This T cell receptor (beta chain) was observed in a study of neurological immune-mediated disorders. Germline CDR1 is MNHNS and CDR2 is SASEGT. The ends were cut back, 10 bases at V and 1 base at J, with 16 bases in the middle. The CDR3 covers 15 residues. Synthesis of cDNA was accomplished via 5'RACE employing 10-nucleotide random UMIs. TCRdb recomputed calls from the 5' RACE reads with MiXCR, one row per CDR3 protein. Counted here are some 87,000 distinct CDR3 sequences, approximately 13% occurring once; the ten biggest clones make up approximately 4.5%. Noted time point: longitudinal time-point 2. PBMCs stored at -80 C, numbering 2 million, were the origin of the unsorted libraries.

Sequences were obtained from PBMCs. The receptor's source is a female donor with HTLV-1-associated myelopathy (HAM/TSP). V is TRBV6-1 and J is TRBJ2-2, with D tentatively TRBD1 (5 bases). The CDR3 nucleotides are TGTGCCAATAGTGAATGGGGCGAGAACACCGGGGAGCTGTTTTTT. Translating it yields CANSEWGENTGELFF.